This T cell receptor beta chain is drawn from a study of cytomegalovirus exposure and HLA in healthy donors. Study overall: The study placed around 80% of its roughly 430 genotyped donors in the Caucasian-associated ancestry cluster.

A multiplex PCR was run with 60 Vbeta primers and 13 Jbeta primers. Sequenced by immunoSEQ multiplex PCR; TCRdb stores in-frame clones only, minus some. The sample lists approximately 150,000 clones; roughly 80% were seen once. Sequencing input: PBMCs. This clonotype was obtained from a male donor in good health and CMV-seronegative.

In nucleotides, the CDR3 is TGCGCCAGCCCTGGGCCGGGACAGCTCAAGGGATATGGCTACACCTTC. It yields the protein CASPGPGQLKGYGYTF. This chain links TRBV5-1 with TRBJ1-2; 7 nucleotides align to TRBD1. Germline lookup yields CDR1 SGHRS and CDR2 YFSETQ. The CDR3 spans 16 residues. The V and J ends lost 7 bases and 5 bases, in that order; junction bases with no gene match: 17. The whole variable domain, filled in from reference TRBV5-1 and TRBJ1-2, reads KAGVTQTPRYLIKTRGQQVTLSCSPISGHRSVSWYQQTPGQGLQFLFEYFSETQRNKGNFPGRFSGRQFSNSRSEMNVSTLELGDSALYLCASPGPGQLKGYGYTFGSGTRLTVV.